Below are 10 T cell receptor beta chains sequenced from a single sample in a study of shared clonotypes between healthy human individuals. The assay was immunoSEQ multiplex PCR, and TCRdb's table has in-frame clones only and misses some. The sample gives millions of clones, just over 90% of which show up once; approximately 0.4% is in the top ten. Material for sequencing was naive CD4+ T cells from PBMCs. Subset given: CD45RA+ positively selected. All receptors derive from a young man in good health. Some clones in this sample may be carry-over from other donors' samples.

The chain employs TRBV5-4 and TRBJ2-1; D ambiguous. With 0 bases removed from V and 3 bases from J, the gap between germline ends came to 10 bases. Per germline, CDR1 SGHNT and CDR2 YYREEE (reference sequence). This CDR3 spans 15 amino acids. The CDR3: CASSLVTAGYNEQFF. The CDR3 DNA sequence: TGTGCCAGCAGCTTGGTTACGGCCGGCTACAATGAGCAGTTCTTC.

This chain uses TRBV5-4 with TRBJ2-2, with 7 bases lining up with TRBD2. The CDR3 has 13 amino acids. V lost 3 bases and J lost 6; bases outside the gene matches: 2. The germline V gene encodes CDR1 SGHNT and CDR2 YYREEE (reference sequence). The CDR3 spells CASSSRGAGELFF. CDR3 in DNA: TGTGCCAGCAGCTCCCGGGGGGCCGGGGAGCTGTTTTTT.

The chain is built from TRBV6-5 and TRBJ2-7; 7 nucleotides match TRBD1. Losses at the gene ends were 9 bases for V and 2 bases for J; bases not matched to a gene: 4. The CDR3 runs 12 residues. CDR1 and CDR2 (germline): MNHEY, SVGAGI. The CDR3 DNA reads TGTGCCAGTCGACAGGGTACCTACGAGCAGTACTTC. This encodes CASRQGTYEQYF.

The rearrangement links TRBV6-4 to TRBJ2-7; 9 bases fit TRBD2. The V segment lost 6 bases and the J segment 5 bases; nucleotides outside the gene matches: 11. The CDR3 has 15 residues. Germline values: CDR1 MRHNA, CDR2 SNTAGT. CDR3 in DNA: TGTGCCAGCAGGATAGGGCTAGCGGGAACCCACGAGCAGTACTTC. Its translation: CASRIGLAGTHEQYF.

This chain connects TRBV7-2 to TRBJ1-4, with 7 bases fitting TRBD1. V lost 6 bases, J lost 7 bases, and 11 bases stayed unmatched. Germline V gives CDR1 SGHTA, CDR2 FQGNSA. The CDR3 sequence is 15 residues long. The CDR3, as DNA: TGTGCCAGCAGTCTTTCAGGGGGGCGTATTGAAAAACTGTTTTTT. It specifies CASSLSGGRIEKLFF.

The CDR3 bases are TGTGCCACAAGCGGCGGGACGGCCGGGGAGCTGTTTTTT. It translates to CATSGGTAGELFF. The rearrangement links TRBV10-3 to TRBJ2-2, with a tentative D call TRBD2 (6 bases). The germline V and J ends were trimmed by 10 bases and 6 bases, with 15 bases remaining between them. The CDR3 is 13 amino acids. Germline assignment: CDR1 ENHRY and CDR2 SYGVKD.

The chain recombines TRBV28 with TRBJ1-2; D remains unclear. Germline assignment: CDR1 MDHEN and CDR2 SYDVKM. V lost 1 base, J lost 3 bases, and 9 bases lay in between. The CDR3 consists of 14 residues. The CDR3 is CASSLLTEDYGYTF. The CDR3 DNA reads TGTGCCAGCAGTTTATTAACAGAAGACTATGGCTACACCTTC.

The V gene is TRBV28, the J gene TRBJ1-1; TRBD1 aligns across 11 bases. Germline lookup yields CDR1 MDHEN and CDR2 SYDVKM. This CDR3 has 16 amino acids. Trimming took 4 bases from V and 0 from J; bases not matched to a gene: 4. CDR3 DNA: TGTGCCAGCAGTTGGACAGGGGGCCTCATGAACACTGAAGCTTTCTTT. Its translation is CASSWTGGLMNTEAFF.

The chain couples TRBV11-2 to TRBJ2-1, with TRBD2 identical over 7 bases. The CDR3 covers 15 residues. The V and J ends lost 7 bases and 5 bases, in that order; junction bases with no gene match: 11. Germline CDR1 is SGHAT and CDR2 is FQNNGV. CDR3 DNA sequence: TGTGCCAGCACCCTGGGGGGGGGACTAAACAATGAGCAGTTCTTC. Protein: CASTLGGGLNNEQFF.

This chain joins TRBV5-1 and TRBJ1-2; possible D gene TRBD1, 5 bases. Germline CDR1 SGHRS, CDR2 YFSETQ. The CDR3 runs 14 residues. V dropped 3 bases and J dropped 4 bases, with 13 bases sitting between them. CDR3 DNA sequence: TGCGCCAGCAGCTACGGGACGGCTTCCTATGGCTACACCTTC. Translating gives CASSYGTASYGYTF. Supplemented by reference TRBV5-1 and TRBJ1-2, the full variable domain reads KAGVTQTPRYLIKTRGQQVTLSCSPISGHRSVSWYQQTPGQGLQFLFEYFSETQRNKGNFPGRFSGRQFSNSRSEMNVSTLELGDSALYLCASSYGTASYGYTFGSGTRLTVV.